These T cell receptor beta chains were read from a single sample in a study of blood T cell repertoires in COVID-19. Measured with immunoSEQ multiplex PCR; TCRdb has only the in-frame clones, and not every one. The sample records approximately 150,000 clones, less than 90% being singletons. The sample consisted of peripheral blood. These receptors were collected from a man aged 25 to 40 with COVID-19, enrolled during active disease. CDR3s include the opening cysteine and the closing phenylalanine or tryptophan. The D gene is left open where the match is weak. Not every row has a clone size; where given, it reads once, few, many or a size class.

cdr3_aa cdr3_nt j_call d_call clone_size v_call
CASSPDRGQRQPQHF TGTGCCAGCTCACCGGACAGGGGGCAGAGACAGCCCCAGCATTTT TRBJ1-5 TRBD1 few TRBV18
CAAFSVQETQYF TGCGCCGCCTTCTCGGTCCAAGAGACCCAGTACTTC TRBJ2-5 - - TRBV23-1
CASSNDRGGNSPLHF TGTGCCAGCAGTAACGACAGGGGGGGTAATTCACCCCTCCACTTT TRBJ1-6 TRBD1 - TRBV2
CASSEVPSSGNTIYF TGTGCCAGCAGTGAAGTCCCTTCCTCTGGAAACACCATATATTTT TRBJ1-3 - few TRBV6-1
CASTREFTDTQYF TGTGCCAGCACCCGGGAGTTTACAGATACGCAGTATTTT TRBJ2-3 - - TRBV12-3/TRBV12-4
CASSLIAGSSYEQYF TGTGCCAGCAGTTTAATAGCGGGGAGCTCCTACGAGCAGTACTTC TRBJ2-7 TRBD2 - TRBV28
CAWGTGGNQPQHF TGTGCCTGGGGGACAGGGGGTAATCAGCCCCAGCATTTT TRBJ1-5 TRBD1 - TRBV30
CASSPRATLSFEQYF TGTGCCAGCAGCCCTCGCGCCACCCTCTCCTTCGAGCAGTACTTC TRBJ2-7 - - TRBV9
CASSPTSRGSSYNEQFF TGTGCCAGCAGTCCCACTTCTAGGGGAAGCTCCTACAATGAGCAGTTCTTC TRBJ2-1 - once TRBV11-3
CASSVPGTQETQYF TGTGCCAGCAGCGTACCAGGGACACAAGAGACCCAGTACTTC TRBJ2-5 - - TRBV9
CASSPRLAAYEQYF TGTGCCAGCAGCCCTCGACTAGCGGCCTACGAGCAGTACTTC TRBJ2-7 TRBD2 - TRBV9
CAFRDRTSSGANVLTF TGTGCCTTCCGGGACAGGACGTCCTCTGGGGCCAACGTCCTGACTTTC TRBJ2-6 TRBD1 - TRBV30
CASSGTDNTGELFF TGCGCCAGCAGTGGGACAGATAACACCGGGGAGCTGTTTTTT TRBJ2-2 - - TRBV10-1
CASSQGRDTGELFF TGTGCCAGCAGTCAGGGGAGGGACACCGGGGAGCTGTTTTTT TRBJ2-2 - - TRBV28
CASATGANTGELFF TGCGCCAGCGCGACAGGGGCGAACACCGGGGAGCTGTTTTTT TRBJ2-2 TRBD1 many TRBV5-1
CASSLGSYEQYF TGTGCCAGCAGCTTAGGGAGCTACGAGCAGTACTTC TRBJ2-7 - - TRBV11-1
CASSSRGTARGEQYF TGTGCCAGCAGTTCTCGGGGGACTGCCCGGGGTGAGCAGTACTTC TRBJ2-7 - - TRBV27
CASSEQSPFLRGNQPQHF TGTGCCAGCAGTGAACAGTCCCCCTTCCTCAGGGGCAATCAGCCCCAGCATTTT TRBJ1-5 - - TRBV6-1
CASSYGLAGVRSTDTQYF TGTGCCAGCAGCTATGGACTAGCGGGAGTGAGGAGCACAGATACGCAGTATTTT TRBJ2-3 TRBD2 - TRBV9
CASSMDWSSYNEQFF TGTGCCAGCAGCATGGACTGGAGCTCCTACAATGAGCAGTTCTTC TRBJ2-1 - once TRBV13
CASSRGLTSRNGELFF TGTGCCAGCAGTAGAGGACTAACTAGTCGGAACGGGGAGCTGTTTTTT TRBJ2-2 - - TRBV11-1
CASSLNGIGTDTQYF TGTGCCAGCAGCTTGAACGGGATCGGCACAGATACGCAGTATTTT TRBJ2-3 - - TRBV5-6
CSASGGEGTQYF TGCAGTGCTAGTGGGGGAGAGGGGACCCAGTACTTC TRBJ2-5 - - TRBV20-1
CATSSNREGDTIYF TGTGCCACCAGCAGCAACAGGGAAGGGGACACCATATATTTT TRBJ1-3 - - TRBV15
CATSREGGGPLDTQYF TGTGCCACCAGCAGAGAGGGGGGAGGCCCCTTAGATACGCAGTATTTT TRBJ2-3 - - TRBV15
CASSLTTTGFNQPQHF TGTGCCAGCAGCTTAACTACAACAGGCTTCAATCAGCCCCAGCATTTT TRBJ1-5 - - TRBV7-9
CSARTSGNFYEQYF TGCAGCGCTCGGACTAGCGGGAACTTCTACGAGCAGTACTTC TRBJ2-7 TRBD2 - TRBV29-1
CASSQEPAGEKLFF TGCGCCAGCAGCCAAGAGCCGGCGGGTGAAAAACTGTTTTTT TRBJ1-4 - - TRBV4-1
CASSPGTEADTQYF TGTGCCAGCAGCCCCGGGACAGAGGCAGATACGCAGTATTTT TRBJ2-3 TRBD1 - TRBV6-2/TRBV6-3
CASSRTGVENEQFF TGTGCCAGCAGCCGGACAGGGGTGGAGAATGAGCAGTTCTTC TRBJ2-1 TRBD1 - TRBV5-4
CASSTSGSNQPQHF TGTGCCAGCAGCACGTCGGGTAGCAATCAGCCCCAGCATTTT TRBJ1-5 - - TRBV6-5